This T cell receptor beta chain comes out of a study of T-cell reconstitution after alpha-beta-depleted transplantation in children (dated by TCRdb to about 2016). Regarding the research as a whole: Using TCR repertoire profiling, the study quantitatively followed how T-cell immune reconstitution unfolded in children after TCRalphabeta/CD19-depleted allogeneic hematopoietic cell transplantation. Paper-wide results and their limitations: The apparently early alphabetaT-cell count recovery about two months after transplant was reportedly dependent on only several hundred rapidly expanded clones derived from non-depleted graft cells. Over subsequent months, a decline in hyperexpanded clone frequencies was noted, and after one year, T-cell counts and TCRbeta diversity were mostly ascribed to newly produced T cells. The high TCRbeta diversity at day 60 in some patients was ascribed to recipient T cells and intrathymic progenitors that had survived conditioning.

V lost 6 bases and J lost 6 bases; the stretch between them is 14 bases long. Spanning cysteine to phenylalanine, the CDR3 consists of 13 amino acids. Only CDR3 DNA remains: 39 bases, in frame from the first base. The library was obtained by PCR. TCRdb lists the instrument as Illumina HiSeq 2500. TCR library preparation used molecular barcoding, with unique molecular identifiers applied to normalize quantification of the TCRbeta repertoire. The raw public reads went through TCRdb reprocessing: fastp at Q25, MiXCR clone calling, in-frame beta chains kept. Every CDR3 protein is listed once, alongside the most common genes and DNA of its rows. A total of about 600,000 distinct CDR3 sequences appear in this sample, under 25% of them only once. Of the sample, roughly 14% falls within the top ten clones. As regards this clonotype: It lacks a known antigen. No base quality information exists; no much larger clone differs at one position.

This specimen's treatment or condition label, interpreted: allogeneic hematopoietic cell transplantation with graft depleted of TCRalphabeta T cells and CD19 B cells. The transplant recipients were children given TCRalphabeta/CD19-depleted allogeneic hematopoietic cell grafts. This sequence was found in a boy in the first two years of life who had a stem cell transplant for acute myeloid leukemia, so the T cells may come from the graft donor. The sample was PBMCs, mostly from graft donor cells, taken 360 days after TCRalphabeta/CD19-depleted stem cell transplant. Recombination linked TRBV12-3 or TRBV12-4 to TRBJ1-1; the D region possibly corresponds to TRBD1 (6 bases align). The sequenced DNA is TGTGCCAGCAGGTCCCACAGGGAGCCTGAAGCTTTCTTT. This yields the protein CASRSHREPEAFF.